The subject of this entry is one T cell receptor beta chain. The sample is drawn from a study of blood T cell repertoires in COVID-19. In the authors' methods: The assay estimated nucleated cells by amplifying reference gene primers. Sequencing used immunoSEQ multiplex PCR; TCRdb keeps in-frame clones, though not all of them. That table gives V, J and clone size, and the DNA gave D and trimming. The sample records 250,000 to 350,000 clones, 86% being singletons. V lost 1 base and J 2 bases, leaving 12 bases between the germline ends. CDR1 GTSNPN and CDR2 SVGIG come from the germline V gene (reference sequence). This CDR3 is built from 15 residues.

Sequenced: peripheral blood. The genes are TRBV30 and TRBJ1-3, with D perhaps TRBD1 (5 bases). The source of this sequence is a woman in her thirties with active or convalescent COVID-19. As DNA, the CDR3 is TGTGCCTGGAGTGCCTCAGGGATTACTGGAAACACCATATATTTT. Translation: CAWSASGITGNTIYF.